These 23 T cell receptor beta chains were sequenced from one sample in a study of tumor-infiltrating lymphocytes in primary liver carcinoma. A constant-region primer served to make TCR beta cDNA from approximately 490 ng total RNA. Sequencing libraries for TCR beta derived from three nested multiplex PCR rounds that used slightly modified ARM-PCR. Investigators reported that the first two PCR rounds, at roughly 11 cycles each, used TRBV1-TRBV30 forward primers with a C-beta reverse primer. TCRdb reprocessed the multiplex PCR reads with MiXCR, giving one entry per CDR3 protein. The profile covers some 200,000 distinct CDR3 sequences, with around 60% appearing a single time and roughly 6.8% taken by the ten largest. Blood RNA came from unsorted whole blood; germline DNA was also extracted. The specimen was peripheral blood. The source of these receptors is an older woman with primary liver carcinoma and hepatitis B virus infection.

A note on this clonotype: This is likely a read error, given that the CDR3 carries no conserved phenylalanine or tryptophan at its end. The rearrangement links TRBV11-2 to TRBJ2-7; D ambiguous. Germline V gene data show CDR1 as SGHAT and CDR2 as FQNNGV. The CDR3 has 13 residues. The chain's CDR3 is CASNLRDFYEQYL. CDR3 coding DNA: TGTGCCAGCAACTTAAGGGATTTCTACGAGCAGTACTTG.

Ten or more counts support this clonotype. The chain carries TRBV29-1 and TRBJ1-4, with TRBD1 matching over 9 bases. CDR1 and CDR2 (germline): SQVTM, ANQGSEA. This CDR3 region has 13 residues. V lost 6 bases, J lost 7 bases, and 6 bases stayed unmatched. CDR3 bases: TGCAGCGTCACAGGGGGCGGGGGTGAAAAACTGTTTTTT. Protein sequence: CSVTGGGGEKLFF.

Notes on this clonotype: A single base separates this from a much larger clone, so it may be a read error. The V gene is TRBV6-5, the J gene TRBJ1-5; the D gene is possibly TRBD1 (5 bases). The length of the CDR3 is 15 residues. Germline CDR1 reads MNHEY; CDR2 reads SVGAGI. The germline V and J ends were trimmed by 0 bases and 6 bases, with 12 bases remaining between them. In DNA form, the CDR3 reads TGTGCCAGCAGTTACTCGAATCAGGGAGGTCAGCCCCAGCATTTT. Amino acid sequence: CASSYSNQGGQPQHF.

CDR3 sequence (DNA): TGTGCCAGCGATCGGACACTTAGCTCCTACAATGAGCAGTTCTTC. As protein: CASDRTLSSYNEQFF. V gene TRBV12-3 or TRBV12-4 combines with J gene TRBJ2-1, with TRBD1 as a possible D gene (5 bases). Trimming removed 8 bases from V and 0 bases from J, with 14 bases in between. The CDR3 length is 15 residues.

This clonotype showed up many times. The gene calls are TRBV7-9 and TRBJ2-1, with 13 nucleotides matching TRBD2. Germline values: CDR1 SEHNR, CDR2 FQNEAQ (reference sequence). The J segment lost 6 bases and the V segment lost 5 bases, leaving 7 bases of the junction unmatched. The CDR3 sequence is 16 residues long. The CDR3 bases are TGTGCCAGCAGCCCCCGGACTAGCGGGAGCGGCAATGAGCAGTTCTTC. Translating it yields CASSPRTSGSGNEQFF.

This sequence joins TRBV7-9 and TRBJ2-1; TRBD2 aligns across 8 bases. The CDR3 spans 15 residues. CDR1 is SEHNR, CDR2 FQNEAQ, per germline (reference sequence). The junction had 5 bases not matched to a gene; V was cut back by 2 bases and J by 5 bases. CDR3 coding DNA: TGTGCCAGCAGCTTATGGAGCGGGGGAGACAATGAGCAGTTCTTC. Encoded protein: CASSLWSGGDNEQFF.

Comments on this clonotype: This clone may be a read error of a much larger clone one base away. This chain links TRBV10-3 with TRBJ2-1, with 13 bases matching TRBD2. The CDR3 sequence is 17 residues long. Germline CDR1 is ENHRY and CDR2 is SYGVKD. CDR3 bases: TGTGACATCAGTGATACTAGCGGGAGGGCCTCCTACAATGAGCAGTTCTTC. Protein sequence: CDISDTSGRASYNEQFF.

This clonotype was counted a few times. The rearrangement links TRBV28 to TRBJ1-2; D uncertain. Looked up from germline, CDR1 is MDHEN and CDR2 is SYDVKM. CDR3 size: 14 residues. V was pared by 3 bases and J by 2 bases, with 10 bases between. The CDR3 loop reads CASSLRPSNYGYTF. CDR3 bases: TGTGCCAGCAGTTTGAGACCGTCGAACTATGGCTACACCTTC.

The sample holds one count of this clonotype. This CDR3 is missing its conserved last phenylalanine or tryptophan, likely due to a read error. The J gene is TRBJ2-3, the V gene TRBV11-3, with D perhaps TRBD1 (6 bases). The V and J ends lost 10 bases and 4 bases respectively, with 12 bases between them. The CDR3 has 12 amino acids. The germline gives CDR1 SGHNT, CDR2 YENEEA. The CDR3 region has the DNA TGTGCCATCCCTGGGGGCTCAGATACGCAGTATTTA. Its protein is CAIPGGSDTQYL.

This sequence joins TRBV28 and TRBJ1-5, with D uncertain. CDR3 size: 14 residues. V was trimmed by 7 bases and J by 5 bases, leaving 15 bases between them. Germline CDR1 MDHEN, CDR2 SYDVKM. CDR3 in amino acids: CASKPIPTDQPQHF. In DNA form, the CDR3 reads TGTGCCAGCAAACCCATCCCGACGGATCAGCCCCAGCATTTT.

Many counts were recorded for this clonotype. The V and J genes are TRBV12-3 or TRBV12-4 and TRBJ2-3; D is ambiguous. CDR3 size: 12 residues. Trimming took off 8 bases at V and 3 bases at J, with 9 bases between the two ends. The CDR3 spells CASRSDTDTQYF. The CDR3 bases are TGTGCCAGCCGCTCCGATACAGATACGCAGTATTTT.

As DNA, the CDR3 is TGTGCCAGCAACTCTACCGGGGACAGCGGAAACACCATATATTTT. Translating it yields CASNSTGDSGNTIYF. This chain uses TRBV11-1 with TRBJ1-3; 7 nucleotides align to TRBD1. Germline values: CDR1 SGHAT, CDR2 FQDESV (reference sequence). J lost 4 bases, V lost 7 bases, and 10 bases had no gene match. This CDR3 is 15 amino acids long.

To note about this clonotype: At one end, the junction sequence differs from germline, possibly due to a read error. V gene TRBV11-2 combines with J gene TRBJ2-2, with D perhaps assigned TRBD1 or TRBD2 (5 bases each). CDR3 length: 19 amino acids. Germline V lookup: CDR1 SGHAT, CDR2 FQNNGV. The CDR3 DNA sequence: TGTGCCAGCGGCCTAAGGGGACGTGACCCACCCACGAACATCGGGGAGCTGTTTTTT. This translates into CASGLRGRDPPTNIGELFF.

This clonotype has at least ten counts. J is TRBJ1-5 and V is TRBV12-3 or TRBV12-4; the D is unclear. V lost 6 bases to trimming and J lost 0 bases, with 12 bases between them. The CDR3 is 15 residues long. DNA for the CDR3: TGTGCCAGCAGCGGGGATATTTATAGCAATCAGCCCCAGCATTTT. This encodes CASSGDIYSNQPQHF.

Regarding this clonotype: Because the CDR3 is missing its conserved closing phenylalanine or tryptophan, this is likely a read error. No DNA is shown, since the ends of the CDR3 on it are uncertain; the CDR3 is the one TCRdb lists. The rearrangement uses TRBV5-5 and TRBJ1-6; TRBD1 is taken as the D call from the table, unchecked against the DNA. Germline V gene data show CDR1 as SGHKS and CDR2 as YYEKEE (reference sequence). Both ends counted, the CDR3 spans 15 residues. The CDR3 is CASSVGQGRNSPHHS.

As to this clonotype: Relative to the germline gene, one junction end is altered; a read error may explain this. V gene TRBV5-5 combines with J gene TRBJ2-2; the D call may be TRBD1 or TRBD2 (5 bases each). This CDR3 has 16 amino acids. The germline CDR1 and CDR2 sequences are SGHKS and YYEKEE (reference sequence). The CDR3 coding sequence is TGTGCCACCAGTTCCTTAAGTTCGGGGCACACCGGGGAGCTGTTTTTC. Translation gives CATSSLSSGHTGELFF.

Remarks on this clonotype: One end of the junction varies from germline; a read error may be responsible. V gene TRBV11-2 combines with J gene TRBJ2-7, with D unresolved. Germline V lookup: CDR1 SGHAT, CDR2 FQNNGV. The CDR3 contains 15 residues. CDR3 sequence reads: CARSLEWWQVYEQYF. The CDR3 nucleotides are TGTGCCAGAAGCTTAGAATGGTGGCAGGTCTACGAGCAGTACTTC.

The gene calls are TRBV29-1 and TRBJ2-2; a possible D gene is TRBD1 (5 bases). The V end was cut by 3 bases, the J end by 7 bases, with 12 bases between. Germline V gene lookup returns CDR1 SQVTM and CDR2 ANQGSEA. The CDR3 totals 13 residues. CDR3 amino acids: CSVDQQGFGELFF. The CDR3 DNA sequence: TGCAGCGTTGACCAGCAGGGTTTCGGGGAGCTGTTTTTT.

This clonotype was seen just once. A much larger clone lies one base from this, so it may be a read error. The CDR3 DNA reads as TGCGCCAGCAGCCTTAGGATCTGGAACACTGAAGCTTTCTTT. Amino acid sequence: CASSLRIWNTEAFF. V gene TRBV4-1 combines with J gene TRBJ1-1; D unclear. The germline V gene encodes CDR1 MGHRA and CDR2 YSYEKL. The CDR3 runs 14 residues. Between the trimmed V and J ends, which lost 4 bases and 1 base, there was a span of 10 bases.

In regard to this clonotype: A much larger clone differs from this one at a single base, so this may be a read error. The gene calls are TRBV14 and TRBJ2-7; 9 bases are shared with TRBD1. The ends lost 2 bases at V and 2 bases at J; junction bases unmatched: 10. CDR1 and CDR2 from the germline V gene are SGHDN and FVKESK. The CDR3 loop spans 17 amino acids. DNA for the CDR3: TGTGCCAGCAGCCAAACGTGTACAGGGGGCTCACCCTACGAGCAGTACTTC. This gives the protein CASSQTCTGGSPYEQYF.

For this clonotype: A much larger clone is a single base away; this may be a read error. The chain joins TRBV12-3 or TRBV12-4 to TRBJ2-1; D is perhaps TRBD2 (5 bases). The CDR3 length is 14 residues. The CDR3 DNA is TGTGCCAGCAGTTTAGCGGGAGTGCGGAATGAGAAGTTCTTC. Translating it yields CASSLAGVRNEKFF.

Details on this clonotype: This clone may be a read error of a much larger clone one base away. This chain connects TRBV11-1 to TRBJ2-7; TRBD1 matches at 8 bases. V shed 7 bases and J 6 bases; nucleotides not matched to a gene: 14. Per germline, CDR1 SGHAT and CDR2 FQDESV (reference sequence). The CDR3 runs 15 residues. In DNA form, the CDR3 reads TGTGCCAGCAACCACGGCCGGGACAGGCTAGGCGAGCAGTACTTC. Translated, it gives CASNHGRDRLGEQYF. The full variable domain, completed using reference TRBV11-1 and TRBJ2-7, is EAEVAQSPRYKITEKSQAVAFWCDPISGHATLYWYRQILGQGPELLVQFQDESVVDDSQLPKDRFSAERLKGVDSTLKIQPAELGDSAMYLCASNHGRDRLGEQYFGPGTRLTVT.

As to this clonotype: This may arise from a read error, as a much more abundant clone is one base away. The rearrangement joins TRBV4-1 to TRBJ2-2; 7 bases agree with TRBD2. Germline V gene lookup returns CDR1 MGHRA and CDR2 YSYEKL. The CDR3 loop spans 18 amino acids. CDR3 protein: CASSHGKGGSINNGELFF. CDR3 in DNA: TGCGCCAGCAGCCACGGGAAGGGCGGGAGTATAAACAACGGGGAGCTGTTTTTT.